This T cell receptor (beta chain) comes out of a study of cytomegalovirus exposure and HLA in healthy donors. General study results and limits: There were a few CMV-associated chains whose specificity for CMV antigens was confirmed in vitro. Prior analysis indicated that the majority of TCR beta V segments exhibited productivity approximately 90% or approximately 30% of the time.

PCR involved 60 Vbeta and 13 Jbeta primers. Generated by immunoSEQ multiplex PCR, the TCRdb table keeps only in-frame clones and is missing some. The sample contains over 150,000 clones, around 85% of which appear only once. Worth noting for this clone: Its antigen is unidentified.

Input material: PBMCs. The receptor was isolated from a human donor in good health.

The CDR3 is CASSVGQGSEKLFF. CDR3 coding DNA: TGTGCCAGCAGCGTAGGGCAGGGGAGCGAAAAACTGTTTTTT. The chain employs TRBV9 and TRBJ1-4, with D possibly being TRBD1 (6 bases). The CDR3 spans 14 residues. Germline-derived CDR1 and CDR2 are SGDLS and YYNGEE. With 0 bases removed from V and 8 bases from J, the gap between germline ends came to 11 bases.